This T cell receptor (beta chain) was found in a study of response to subunit inactivated influenza vaccine. Each CDR3 protein gets one entry after TCRdb re-called the RT-PCR reads with MiXCR. The sample contains hundreds of thousands of distinct CDR3 sequences, about 8% of which appear only once. This clonotype was detected a few times. As yet, its antigen is unknown. V was shortened by 4 bases and J by 6 bases, with 15 bases between the two germline ends. The CDR3 has 15 residues. Per the germline V gene, CDR1 is KGHDR and CDR2 is SFDVKD. Overall study results and limits: After each seasonal influenza vaccination, few new T cells are recruited, the authors suggested.

This rearrangement joins TRBV24-1 to TRBJ2-1, with D possibly called TRBD1 or TRBD2 (5 bases each). This material consisted of PBMCs from blood, taken less than 30 months after vaccination. The sequence was collected from a man aged 45-69 years who received an inactivated influenza vaccine. The CDR3 DNA is TGTGCCACCAGTGAACCGGGACCGAAAGGCAATGAGCAGTTCTTC. This codes for CATSEPGPKGNEQFF.